This TCR beta chain was profiled in a study of T cell responses to AZD1222 COVID-19 vaccine. Germline CDR1 LNHDA, CDR2 SQIVND (reference sequence). The CDR3 is 15 amino acids. With V trimmed by 9 bases and J by 4 bases, 6 bases remained unmatched. Here immunoSEQ multiplex PCR was the method, and the copy in TCRdb shows in-frame clones only, minus some. The sample carries roughly 100,000 clones, 90% recorded once. The V gene is TRBV19, the J gene TRBJ2-2; 12 bases are a match to TRBD1. This sequence was found in an adult in good health. The sample here was peripheral blood, taken on day 0 of AZD1222 vaccination. In DNA form, the CDR3 reads TGTGCCAGCACGGGACAGGGGGCTGTCACCGGGGAGCTGTTTTTT. It encodes CASTGQGAVTGELFF.